These 32 T cell receptor beta chains came from one sample sequenced in a study of response to subunit inactivated influenza vaccine. MiXCR, applied by TCRdb to the RT-PCR reads, yields one record per CDR3 protein. This table has 700,000 to 800,000 distinct CDR3 sequences, around 20% appearing once. This specimen was PBMCs from blood, taken about 5 days after vaccination. The receptors come from a man in his fifties who received an inactivated influenza vaccine.

A few counts support this clonotype. The chain combines TRBV6-6 with TRBJ1-2; D remains unclear. CDR1 and CDR2 from the germline V gene are MNHNY and SVGAGI (reference sequence). This CDR3 is built from 12 residues. V gave up 5 bases and J gave up 1 base, with 5 bases separating them. Written as DNA, the CDR3 is TGTGCCAGCAGTACAGTTAACTATGGCTACACCTTC. It yields the protein CASSTVNYGYTF.

The J gene is TRBJ2-5, the V gene TRBV3-1; TRBD1 aligns across 7 bases. The CDR3 has 15 residues. The V segment lost 4 bases and the J segment 4 bases; nucleotides outside the gene matches: 9. CDR1 and CDR2 from the germline V gene are LGHDT and YNNKEL (reference sequence). In DNA, the CDR3 is TGTGCCAGCAGCCCTACGACAGGGTGGGCAGAGACCCAGTACTTC. Its translation: CASSPTTGWAETQYF.

This clonotype was seen once. V and J are TRBV20-1 and TRBJ2-7; D is possibly TRBD1 (5 bases). This CDR3 region has 14 residues. Germline values: CDR1 DFQATT, CDR2 SNEGSKA (reference sequence). Trimming removed 0 bases from V and 1 base from J, with 10 bases in between. The CDR3 here is CSARDLQVSYEQYF. The CDR3 region has the DNA TGCAGTGCTAGAGATCTACAGGTATCCTACGAGCAGTACTTC.

This clonotype has a count of ten or more. The junction departs from germline at one end; a sequencing error may be responsible. J is TRBJ2-7 and V is TRBV7-2; TRBD2 is a possible D gene (5 bases). The V gene's germline CDR1 is SGHTA and CDR2 FQGNSA. The CDR3 contains 13 residues. CDR3 in amino acids: CASSIATLYEQYF. The CDR3 nucleotides are TGTGCCAGCAGCATAGCGACACTTTACGAGCAGTACTTC.

This clonotype was seen many times. V usage is TRBV27 and J usage is TRBJ2-7; D remains unclear. Per germline, CDR1 MNHEY and CDR2 SMNVEV (reference sequence). The CDR3 runs 14 residues. V lost 0 bases to trimming and J lost 1 base, with 7 bases between them. CDR3 residues: CASSLSLGSYEQYF. The CDR3 DNA sequence: TGTGCCAGCAGTTTATCCTTGGGGTCCTACGAGCAGTACTTC.

The rearrangement joins TRBV11-1 to TRBJ2-6; D possibly uses TRBD1 or TRBD2 (5 bases each). V was clipped by 3 bases and J by 4 bases, with 22 bases between them. Germline-derived CDR1 and CDR2 are SGHAT and FQDESV (reference sequence). The CDR3 spans 19 residues. The CDR3 DNA reads as TGTGCCAGCAGCTTTGGGACCGGGACGGTCCTCTCCGGGGCCAACGTCCTGACTTTC. Translated: CASSFGTGTVLSGANVLTF.

The chain employs TRBV20-1 and TRBJ1-5; 9 bases align to TRBD1. The CDR3 is 19 residues long. Germline values: CDR1 DFQATT, CDR2 SNEGSKA (reference sequence). V lost 0 bases and J lost 4; bases outside the gene matches: 16. DNA of the CDR3: TGCAGTGCTAGAGATGAACGGAACTTCCGGGACAGGGAGAATCAGCCCCAGCATTTT. Translated, it gives CSARDERNFRDRENQPQHF.

This clonotype has only a few counts. The J gene is TRBJ2-7, the V gene TRBV6-5; no clear D gene. CDR1 and CDR2 from the germline V gene are MNHEY and SVGAGI. Trimming cost V 0 bases and J 6 bases, with 9 bases left between them. There are 13 residues in the CDR3. The CDR3 nucleotides are TGTGCCAGCAGTTACTCGCGGTTCTCCGAGCAGTACTTC. Amino acids: CASSYSRFSEQYF.

The V gene is TRBV5-5, the J gene TRBJ1-5; TRBD1 might be the D (5 bases). The CDR3 totals 16 residues. Germline V CDR1 and CDR2: SGHKS, YYEKEE (reference sequence). Trimming shortened V by 0 bases and J by 6 bases, and 16 bases separated the two germline ends. CDR3 amino acids: CASSLVGRVGGQPQHF. In DNA, the CDR3 is TGTGCCAGCAGCTTGGTAGGCAGGGTTGGGGGTCAGCCCCAGCATTTT.

This clonotype showed up just a few times. This sequence joins TRBV15 and TRBJ1-6; D may be TRBD1 (5 bases). Trimming took 5 bases from V and 6 from J, leaving 11 bases between them. This CDR3 contains 14 residues. Germline values: CDR1 LNHNV, CDR2 YYDKDF (reference sequence). The DNA for the CDR3 is TGTGCCACCAGCTTGGGACGGATTAATTCACCCCTCCACTTT. It translates to CATSLGRINSPLHF.

This chain joins TRBV20-1 and TRBJ1-2, with a weak D call TRBD1 (5 bases). Germline lookup yields CDR1 DFQATT and CDR2 SNEGSKA (reference sequence). The V end lost 6 bases, the J end lost 6 bases, and 17 bases lay between the germline ends. This CDR3 comprises 13 residues. CDR3 nucleotides: TGCAGTGCATGGACCGGCCTGGGGGATGGCTACACCTTC. Translation gives CSAWTGLGDGYTF.

This clonotype was recorded a few times. The J gene is TRBJ2-1, the V gene TRBV20-1; D unresolved. Trimming took 1 base from V and 10 from J, leaving 11 bases between them. This CDR3 has 12 residues. CDR1 is DFQATT, CDR2 SNEGSKA, per germline (reference sequence). CDR3 coding DNA: TGCAGTGCTAGAGCCAGTTTAGGCGAGCAGTTCTTC. It translates to CSARASLGEQFF.

The J gene is TRBJ2-6, the V gene TRBV5-1, with TRBD1 as a possible D gene (5 bases). Between the trimmed V and J ends, which lost 0 bases and 4 bases, there was a span of 11 bases. This CDR3 spans 16 amino acids. Germline CDR1 SGHRS, CDR2 YFSETQ. The CDR3 is CASSLAYGAGANVLTF. Here the CDR3 DNA reads TGCGCCAGCAGCTTGGCCTATGGGGCCGGGGCCAACGTCCTGACTTTC.

There are a few counts of this clonotype. The V gene is TRBV11-2, the J gene TRBJ2-1; 13 positions agree with TRBD2. The CDR3 is made up of 12 amino acids. The V gene's germline CDR1 is SGHAT and CDR2 FQNNGV. V lost 5 bases, J lost 15 bases, and 4 bases stayed unmatched. In DNA form, the CDR3 reads TGTGCCAGCAGCCTTACTAGCGGGAGGGCGTTCTTC. Encoded protein: CASSLTSGRAFF.

This clonotype was counted many times. This chain uses TRBV4-3 with TRBJ1-5; the D gene is possibly TRBD1 (6 bases). The CDR3 runs 16 residues. Per germline, CDR1 LGHNA and CDR2 YSLEER. Trimming pared 1 base from V and 2 bases from J, leaving 12 bases between. CDR3: CASSQGTGTGNQPQHF. The CDR3 DNA reads as TGCGCCAGCAGCCAAGGCACAGGGACGGGCAATCAGCCCCAGCATTTT.

Only one count was recorded for this clonotype. The gene calls are TRBV6-2 or TRBV6-3 and TRBJ2-1; TRBD2 matches 10 bases. Trimming removed 4 bases from V and 0 bases from J; junction bases left unmatched: 12. The length of the CDR3 is 19 residues. CDR1 and CDR2 (germline): MNHEY, SVGEGT. CDR3 in amino acids: CASSLGLARSISSYNEQFF. In DNA, the CDR3 is TGTGCCAGCAGTTTGGGACTAGCGAGGAGTATTAGCTCCTACAATGAGCAGTTCTTC.

The chain uses TRBV5-1 and TRBJ2-5; TRBD1 matches at 8 bases. Per germline, CDR1 SGHRS and CDR2 YFSETQ. V lost 4 bases to trimming and J lost 5 bases; unmatched junction nucleotides: 7. This CDR3 has 14 amino acids. For the CDR3, the DNA is TGCGCCAGCAGCGCACAGGGGGTCTCGGAGACCCAGTACTTC. Encoded protein: CASSAQGVSETQYF.

This clonotype was detected a few times. This rearrangement joins TRBV7-2 to TRBJ2-4; D is perhaps TRBD2 (6 bases). Germline V gene lookup returns CDR1 SGHTA and CDR2 FQGNSA. The germline V and J ends were trimmed by 5 bases and 8 bases, with 7 bases remaining between them. This CDR3 has 11 residues. Here the CDR3 reads CASSGGYIQYF. In DNA, the CDR3 is TGTGCCAGCAGCGGGGGGTACATTCAGTACTTC.

This chain uses TRBV20-1 with TRBJ2-5; 8 bases match TRBD2. The CDR3 has 15 amino acids. Germline V gene data show CDR1 as DFQATT and CDR2 as SNEGSKA (reference sequence). The V segment lost 6 bases and the J segment 4 bases; nucleotides outside the gene matches: 13. The CDR3 here is CSARGGTTLRETQYF. For the CDR3, the DNA is TGCAGTGCCCGGGGGGGGACCACATTGAGAGAGACCCAGTACTTC.

In this sample, this clonotype turned up a few times. The rearrangement links TRBV3-1 to TRBJ1-1, with 8 bases matching TRBD1. The junction had 6 bases not matched to a gene; V was cut back by 6 bases and J by 0 bases. The CDR3 is 15 residues long. Germline V CDR1 and CDR2: LGHDT, YNNKEL (reference sequence). The CDR3 DNA reads TGTGCCAGCAGGCCAGGGGGCTCCATGAACACTGAAGCTTTCTTT. Its protein is CASRPGGSMNTEAFF.

This clonotype was seen a few times. This sequence joins TRBV29-1 and TRBJ1-2; D gene uncertain. The CDR3 sequence is 12 residues long. Germline V gives CDR1 SQVTM, CDR2 ANQGSEA. Trimming cost V 1 base and J 4 bases, with 7 bases left between them. Written as DNA, the CDR3 is TGCAGCGTTGAAGGGCAGGCCTATGGCTACACCTTC. It specifies CSVEGQAYGYTF.

This clonotype was picked up a small number of times. This chain uses TRBV11-2 with TRBJ2-1, with TRBD2 matching 7 bases. CDR1 and CDR2 from the germline V gene are SGHAT and FQNNGV. Trimming took 8 bases from V and 7 from J; bases not matched to a gene: 11. The CDR3 is made up of 14 amino acids. For the CDR3, the DNA is TGTGCCAGCTCTTGGGAGGGGTCAGGGAATGAGCAGTTCTTC. Translated: CASSWEGSGNEQFF. Full variable domain (missing parts from reference TRBV11-2 and TRBJ2-1): EAGVAQSPRYKIIEKRQSVAFWCNPISGHATLYWYQQILGQGPKLLIQFQNNGVVDDSQLPKDRFSAERLKGVDSTLKIQPAKLEDSAVYLCASSWEGSGNEQFFGPGTRLTVL.

Only one count was recorded for this clonotype. In DNA, the CDR3 is TGTGCCAGCAGCTTGGACAGGGTATCCGGGGAGCTGTTTTTT. This codes for CASSLDRVSGELFF. The chain links TRBV7-8 to TRBJ2-2, with TRBD1 identical over 8 bases. V gave up 3 bases and J gave up 6 bases; unmatched junction bases: 3. The CDR3 totals 14 residues. Germline CDR1 SGHVS, CDR2 FQNEAQ.

V usage is TRBV7-2 and J usage is TRBJ1-2; D not certain. CDR1 SGHTA and CDR2 FQGNSA come from the germline V gene. Trimming cost V 1 base and J 4 bases, with 7 bases left between them. This CDR3 spans 13 amino acids. In nucleotides, the CDR3 is TGTGCCAGCAGCTTAGGGCTTGCCTATGGCTACACCTTC. It is translated as CASSLGLAYGYTF.

The chain carries TRBV20-1 and TRBJ2-7; the D is unclear. CDR1 is DFQATT, CDR2 SNEGSKA, per germline (reference sequence). Deletions cut 1 base from V and 1 base from J, with 8 bases between. This CDR3 region has 13 residues. The CDR3 DNA reads TGCAGTGCTAGAGGCTGGGGTTCCTACGAGCAGTACTTC. This codes for CSARGWGSYEQYF.

This clonotype was detected many times. The chain has TRBV10-3 and TRBJ2-3; D is perhaps TRBD2 (5 bases). Trimming removed 9 bases from V and 5 bases from J, with 15 bases in between. The CDR3 consists of 13 residues. CDR1 ENHRY and CDR2 SYGVKD come from the germline V gene. The CDR3 bases are TGTGCCATTCAGATCCGTGGAGGAGATACGCAGTATTTT. Translation: CAIQIRGGDTQYF.

This clonotype showed up just a few times. This rearrangement joins TRBV6-2 or TRBV6-3 to TRBJ2-1; 13 nucleotides agree with TRBD2. Germline V gene sequence: CDR1 MNHEY, CDR2 SVGEGT. The length of the CDR3 is 17 residues. After removal of 6 bases from V and 2 bases from J, the junction contained 7 bases not matched to a gene. CDR3 loop: CASRNSGLAGAYNEQFF. DNA of the CDR3: TGTGCCAGCAGGAACTCAGGACTAGCGGGGGCCTACAATGAGCAGTTCTTC.

This chain connects TRBV7-9 to TRBJ2-7, with 11 positions matching TRBD1. The CDR3 has 16 amino acids. J lost 0 bases, V lost 5 bases, and 6 bases had no gene match. The germline CDR1 and CDR2 sequences are SEHNR and FQNEAQ (reference sequence). CDR3: CASSLRGTGGSYEQYF. CDR3 bases: TGTGCCAGCAGCCTTAGAGGGACAGGGGGCTCCTACGAGCAGTACTTC.

The chain recombines TRBV11-2 with TRBJ1-1; the D is unclear. The V end was cut by 5 bases, the J end by 8 bases, with 9 bases between. CDR1 and CDR2 (germline): SGHAT, FQNNGV. The CDR3 is 11 residues long. CDR3 protein: CASSTTDEAFF. The CDR3 coding sequence is TGTGCCAGCAGCACAACGGACGAAGCTTTCTTT.

The chain couples TRBV4-3 to TRBJ2-6; D remains ambiguous. Trimming removed 4 bases from V and 0 bases from J, with 10 bases in between. From germline, CDR1 is LGHNA and CDR2 YSLEER. This CDR3 spans 16 amino acids. CDR3 sequence: CASSLKASSGANVLTF. In DNA form, the CDR3 reads TGCGCCAGCAGCCTTAAAGCCAGCTCTGGGGCCAACGTCCTGACTTTC.

This chain joins TRBV7-6 and TRBJ2-2; unclear D gene. Trimming removed 2 bases from V and 2 bases from J, with 15 bases in between. Germline CDR1 SGHVS, CDR2 FNYEAQ. This CDR3 has 17 residues. The CDR3 bases are TGTGCCAGCAGCTTACCTAAGCGAACACTAAACACCGGGGAGCTGTTTTTT. Amino acids: CASSLPKRTLNTGELFF.

This clonotype was counted only a few times. The J gene is TRBJ1-1, the V gene TRBV20-1, with D possibly being TRBD1 (6 bases). V was cut by 0 bases and J by 0 bases, with 8 bases left in between. The germline CDR1 and CDR2 sequences are DFQATT and SNEGSKA (reference sequence). The CDR3 has 14 amino acids. CDR3 coding DNA: TGCAGTGCTAGAGACAGGGGTTTGAACACTGAAGCTTTCTTT. Translation gives CSARDRGLNTEAFF.